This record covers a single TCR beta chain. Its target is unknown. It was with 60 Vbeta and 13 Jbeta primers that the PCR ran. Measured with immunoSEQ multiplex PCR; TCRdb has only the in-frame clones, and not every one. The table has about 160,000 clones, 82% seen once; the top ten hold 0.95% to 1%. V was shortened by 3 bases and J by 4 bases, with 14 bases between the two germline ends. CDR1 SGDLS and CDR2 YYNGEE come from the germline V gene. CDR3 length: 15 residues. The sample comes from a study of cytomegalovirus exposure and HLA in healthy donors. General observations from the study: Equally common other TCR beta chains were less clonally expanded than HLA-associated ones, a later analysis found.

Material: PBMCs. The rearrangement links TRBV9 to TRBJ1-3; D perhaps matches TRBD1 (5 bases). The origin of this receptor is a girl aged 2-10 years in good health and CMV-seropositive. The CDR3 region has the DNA TGTGCCAGCAGCGAGGGTGGGGGGGACGGAAACACCATATATTTT. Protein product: CASSEGGGDGNTIYF.